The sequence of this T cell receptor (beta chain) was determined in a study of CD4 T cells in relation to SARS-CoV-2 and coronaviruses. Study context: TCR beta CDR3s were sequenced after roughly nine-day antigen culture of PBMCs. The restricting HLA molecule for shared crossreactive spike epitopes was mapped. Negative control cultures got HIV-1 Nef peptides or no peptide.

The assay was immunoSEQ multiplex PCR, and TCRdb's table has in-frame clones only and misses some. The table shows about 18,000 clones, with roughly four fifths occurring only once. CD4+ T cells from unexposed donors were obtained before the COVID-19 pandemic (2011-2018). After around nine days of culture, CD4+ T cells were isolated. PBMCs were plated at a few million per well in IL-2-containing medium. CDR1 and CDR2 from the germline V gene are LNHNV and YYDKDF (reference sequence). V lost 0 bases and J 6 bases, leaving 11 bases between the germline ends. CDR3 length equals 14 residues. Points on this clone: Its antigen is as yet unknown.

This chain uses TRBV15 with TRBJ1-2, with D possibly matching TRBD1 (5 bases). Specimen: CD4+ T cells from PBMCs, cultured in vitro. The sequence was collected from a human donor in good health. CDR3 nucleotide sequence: TGTGCCACCAGCAGAGATGGGCAGGGCAATGGCTACACCTTC. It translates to CATSRDGQGNGYTF.